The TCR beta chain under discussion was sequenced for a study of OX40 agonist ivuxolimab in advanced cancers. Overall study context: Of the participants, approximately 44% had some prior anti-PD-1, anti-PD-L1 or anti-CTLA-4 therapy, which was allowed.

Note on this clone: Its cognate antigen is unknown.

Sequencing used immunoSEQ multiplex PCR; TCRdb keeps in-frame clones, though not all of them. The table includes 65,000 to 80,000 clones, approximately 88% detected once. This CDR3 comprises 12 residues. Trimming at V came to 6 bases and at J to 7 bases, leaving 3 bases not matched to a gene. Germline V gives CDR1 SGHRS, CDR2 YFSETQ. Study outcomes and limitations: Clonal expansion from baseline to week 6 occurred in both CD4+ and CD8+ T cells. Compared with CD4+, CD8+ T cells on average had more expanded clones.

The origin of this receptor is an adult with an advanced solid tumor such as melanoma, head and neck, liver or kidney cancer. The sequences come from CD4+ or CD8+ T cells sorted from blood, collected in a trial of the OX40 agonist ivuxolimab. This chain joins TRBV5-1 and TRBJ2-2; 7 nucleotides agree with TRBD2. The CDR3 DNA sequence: TGCGCCAGCACCTTAGCGGGCGGGGAGCTGTTTTTT. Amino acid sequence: CASTLAGGELFF.